The 12 T cell receptor beta chains presented below share a single source sample, sequenced in a study of T cell responses to AZD1222 COVID-19 vaccine. Libraries were prepared by immunoSEQ multiplex PCR; TCRdb keeps only in-frame clonotypes and omits some of them. The sample shows more than 100,000 clones, 91% of them seen only once. The sample was peripheral blood, taken on day 0 of AZD1222 vaccination. These receptor sequences come from an adult in good health.

V and J are TRBV7-9 and TRBJ2-3; D gene ambiguous. V was shortened by 6 bases and J by 4 bases, with 8 bases between the two germline ends. The V gene's germline CDR1 is SEHNR and CDR2 FQNEAQ (reference sequence). CDR3 size: 12 residues. The CDR3 region has the DNA TGTGCCAGCAGGTCAGAAGCAGATACGCAGTATTTT. This sequence encodes CASRSEADTQYF.

Here the CDR3 DNA reads TGTGCCAGCAGTCTAGGCTCTTACCTGGGGCAGCCCCAGCATTTT. This sequence encodes CASSLGSYLGQPQHF. The genes are TRBV28 and TRBJ1-5, with D unclear. Trimming took 5 bases from V and 7 from J, leaving 18 bases between them. This CDR3 comprises 15 residues. Germline loops: CDR1 MDHEN, CDR2 SYDVKM.

This clone appeared once. The J gene is TRBJ1-4, the V gene TRBV6-5; 8 positions agree with TRBD1. J lost 6 bases, V lost 8 bases, and 8 bases had no gene match. In germline, CDR1 is MNHEY, CDR2 SVGAGI. This CDR3 comprises 14 residues. CDR3 region: CASYRDRQDEKLFF. In nucleotides, the CDR3 is TGTGCCAGCTACCGGGACAGGCAAGATGAAAAACTGTTTTTT.

This clone was counted once. The chain recombines TRBV6-2 or TRBV6-3 with TRBJ2-2; 11 bases line up with TRBD2. Germline V lookup: CDR1 MNHEY, CDR2 SVGEGT. The CDR3 runs to 17 residues. V lost 5 bases to trimming and J lost 3 bases; unmatched junction nucleotides: 8. In nucleotides, the CDR3 is TGTGCCAGCAGTCTGCGGCTAGCGGGAGGAGACACCGGGGAGCTGTTTTTT. Residues: CASSLRLAGGDTGELFF.

The chain is built from TRBV10-2 and TRBJ2-7; 8 bases agree with TRBD1. The CDR3 has 12 residues. Germline loops: CDR1 WSHSY, CDR2 SAAADI. V lost 6 bases to trimming and J lost 4 bases; unmatched junction nucleotides: 2. The CDR3 is CASRRTGYEQYF. CDR3 bases: TGCGCCAGCAGGCGGACAGGGTACGAGCAGTACTTC.

This chain connects TRBV3-1 (or the pseudogene TRBV3-2) to TRBJ2-3, with 10 bases identical to TRBD2. Germline loops: CDR1 LGHDT, CDR2 YNNKEL (reference sequence). The CDR3 sequence is 19 residues long. Unmatched junction bases numbered 13, after V lost 4 bases and J lost 0 bases. Here the CDR3 DNA reads TGTGCCAGCAGCCCGTATCGCTCTAGCGGGAGTGGAAGCACAGATACGCAGTATTTT. Translating gives CASSPYRSSGSGSTDTQYF.

This clone occurred once. The chain joins TRBV11-1 to TRBJ2-1; 9 bases are a match to TRBD2. Per the germline V gene, CDR1 is SGHAT and CDR2 is FQDESV (reference sequence). There are 15 residues in the CDR3. The V segment lost 3 bases and the J segment 8 bases; nucleotides outside the gene matches: 8. The CDR3: CASSFGGTSFDEQFF. The DNA for the CDR3 is TGTGCCAGCAGCTTTGGGGGGACTAGCTTTGATGAGCAGTTCTTC.

This clone was picked up a small number of times. The V gene is TRBV28, the J gene TRBJ1-2; TRBD1 aligns across 10 bases. Per germline, CDR1 MDHEN and CDR2 SYDVKM. V lost 6 bases and J lost 9; bases outside the gene matches: 13. The CDR3 contains 15 residues. The CDR3 here is CASRPRQGALVSYTF. The CDR3 nucleotides read TGTGCCAGCAGACCCCGACAGGGGGCTCTGGTAAGCTACACCTTC.

This chain links TRBV7-9 with TRBJ2-1, with D tentatively TRBD1 (5 bases). The CDR3 is 14 residues long. Germline loops: CDR1 SEHNR, CDR2 FQNEAQ (reference sequence). Trimming removed 4 bases from V and 8 bases from J, with 15 bases in between. The CDR3 reads CASSWDSGFDEQFF. For the CDR3, the DNA is TGTGCCAGCAGCTGGGATTCAGGGTTCGATGAGCAGTTCTTC.

The sample holds one count of this clone. This chain connects TRBV5-4 to TRBJ2-1, with D perhaps assigned TRBD1 or TRBD2 (5 bases each). This CDR3 comprises 17 residues. The ends were cut back, 2 bases at V and 4 bases at J, with 19 bases in the middle. Germline CDR1 SGHNT, CDR2 YYREEE (reference sequence). Written as DNA, the CDR3 is TGTGCCAGCAGCTTTGGGGGTGTCGCTAAGCCGTACAATGAGCAGTTCTTC. This gives the protein CASSFGGVAKPYNEQFF.

This clone occurred once. CDR3 nucleotide sequence: TGTGCCAGCAGTTCCCCCTTGGGGGCGCGTGGAAACACCATATATTTT. Protein sequence: CASSSPLGARGNTIYF. The V call is TRBV6-5, the J call TRBJ1-3, with D perhaps TRBD1 (6 bases). Deletions cut 4 bases from V and 3 bases from J, with 16 bases between. The CDR3 totals 16 residues. CDR1 is MNHEY and CDR2 is SVGAGI in the germline V gene.

The chain uses TRBV6-5 and TRBJ1-5, with no clear D. The CDR3 covers 14 residues. Per germline, CDR1 MNHEY and CDR2 SVGAGI. The V gene lost 6 bases and the J gene lost 0 bases, with 9 bases spanning the gap. CDR3 residues: CASRSSGSNQPQHF. The CDR3 DNA is TGTGCCAGCAGGAGCTCAGGTAGCAATCAGCCCCAGCATTTT.